This T cell receptor beta chain was documented in a study of Ad26.COV2.S vaccination and SARS-CoV-2 variants. The V gene's germline CDR1 is SGDLS and CDR2 YYNGEE. The CDR3 loop spans 16 amino acids. V was shortened by 1 base and J by 4 bases, with 15 bases between the two germline ends. This table comes from immunoSEQ multiplex PCR, and its TCRdb copy is limited to in-frame clones, with some not included. The table shows 450,000 to 550,000 clones, with roughly nine tenths occurring only once. Treatment meaning: some 19 received Ad26.COV2.S at low or high dose, single or two shots; roughly five received placebo; per-sample allocation not given. Sample collection was performed on day 63 after the first vaccine or placebo injection.

Source: peripheral blood, taken in a trial of Ad26.COV2.S vaccine versus placebo. The clonotype comes from a person aged 18 to 65 who received the Ad26.COV2.S COVID-19 vaccine or a placebo. This sequence joins TRBV9 and TRBJ2-1; tentatively, D is TRBD2 (5 bases). In nucleotides, the CDR3 is TGTGCCAGCAGCGTATCCGTCGGCAGCGGATACAATGAGCAGTTCTTC. This sequence encodes CASSVSVGSGYNEQFF. Combining the CDR3 with reference TRBV9 and TRBJ2-1 gives the whole variable domain DSGVTQTPKHLITATGQRVTLRCSPRSGDLSVYWYQQSLDQGLQFLIQYYNGEERAKGNILERFSAQQFPDLHSELNLSSLELGDSALYFCASSVSVGSGYNEQFFGPGTRLTVL.